The clone carrying this T cell receptor (beta chain) was observed at least ten times. No antigen is known for it. This specimen comes from a study of early T cells in non-severe SARS-CoV-2 infection. Study details: Sequencing of unsorted whole blood was done on bulk RNA, leaving chains unpaired. Study-level results: Using VDJdb, the matching emphasized anti-spike CD8 responses while missing private and CD4 specificities.

Individually, cDNA molecules had unique molecular identifiers attached to them. TCRdb processed the 5' RACE reads anew with MiXCR; each CDR3 protein has one entry. Counted here are about 60,000 distinct CDR3 sequences, approximately 5.6% occurring once; the ten biggest clones make up about 7%. The TCR was taken from an adult who was a healthcare worker with PCR-confirmed SARS-CoV-2 infection or an uninfected control (not recorded which). Sequencing input: whole blood.

CDR3 residues: CAWSTPLAGVGDEQFF. The CDR3 coding sequence is TGTGCCTGGAGTACTCCCCTAGCGGGAGTTGGGGATGAGCAGTTCTTC. This sequence joins TRBV30 and TRBJ2-1; TRBD2 agrees at 10 bases. V lost 2 bases to trimming and J lost 8 bases; unmatched junction nucleotides: 12. CDR1 is GTSNPN, CDR2 SVGIG, per germline (reference sequence). CDR3 length: 16 residues.